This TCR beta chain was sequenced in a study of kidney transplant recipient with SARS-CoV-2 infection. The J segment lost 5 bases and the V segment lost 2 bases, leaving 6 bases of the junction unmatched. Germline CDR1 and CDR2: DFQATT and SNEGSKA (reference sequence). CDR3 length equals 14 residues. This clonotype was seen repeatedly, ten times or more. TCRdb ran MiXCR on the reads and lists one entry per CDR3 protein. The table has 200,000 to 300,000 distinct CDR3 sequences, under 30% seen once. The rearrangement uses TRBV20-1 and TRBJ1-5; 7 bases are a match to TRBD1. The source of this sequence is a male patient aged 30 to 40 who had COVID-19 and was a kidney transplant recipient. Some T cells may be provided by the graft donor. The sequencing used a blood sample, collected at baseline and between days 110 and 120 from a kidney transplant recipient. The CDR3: CSARSRGLDQPQHF. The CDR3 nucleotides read TGCAGTGCTAGATCTAGGGGGCTTGATCAGCCCCAGCATTTT.